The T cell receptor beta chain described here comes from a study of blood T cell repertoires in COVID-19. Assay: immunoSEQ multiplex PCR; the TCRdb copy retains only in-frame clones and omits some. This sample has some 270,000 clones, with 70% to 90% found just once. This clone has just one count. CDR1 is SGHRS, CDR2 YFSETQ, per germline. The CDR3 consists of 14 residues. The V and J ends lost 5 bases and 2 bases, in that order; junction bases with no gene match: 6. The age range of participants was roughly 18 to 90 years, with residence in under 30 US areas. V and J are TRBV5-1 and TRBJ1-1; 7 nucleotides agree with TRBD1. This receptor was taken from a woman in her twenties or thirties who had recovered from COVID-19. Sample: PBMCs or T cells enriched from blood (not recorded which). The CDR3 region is CASSPTGANTEAFF. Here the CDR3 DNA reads TGCGCCAGCAGTCCCACAGGGGCAAACACTGAAGCTTTCTTT.